This TCR beta chain is drawn from a study of CD8 T cells in Susac syndrome. Random hexamers were used to reverse transcribe an amount of 0.5 to 1 ug RNA. Multiplex PCR with immunoSEQ amplified the TCR beta CDR3 across 54 Vbeta and 13 Jbeta. TCRdb analysed the immunoSEQ multiplex PCR reads with MiXCR anew, one entry per CDR3 protein. The sample has roughly 150,000 distinct CDR3 sequences; nearly 97% are singletons. This CDR3 region has 12 residues. Trimming took 11 bases from V and 4 from J, leaving 14 bases between them. TCR beta from blood CD8+ and CD4+ T cells was sequenced. CD8+ and CD4+ T cells were negatively isolated; TEMRA cells were FACS-enriched.

The sequence was collected from a human donor with multiple sclerosis. Material for sequencing was CD8+ T cells from PBMCs. The chain links TRBV12-3 or TRBV12-4 to TRBJ1-2; D perhaps matches TRBD1 (5 bases). As DNA, the CDR3 is TGTGCCGGCCTCGTTGGGGGCTATGGCTACACCTTC. This translates into CAGLVGGYGYTF.